The 12 T cell receptor beta chains reported below all come from one sample, sequenced in a study of T cell repertoires in cytomegalovirus infection. TCRdb reprocessed the reads with MiXCR, giving one entry per CDR3 protein. The sample lists about 230,000 distinct CDR3 sequences, roughly 22% occurring once. The sequenced sample consisted of CD8+ T cells from PBMCs. These receptors all come from a human donor in good health (CMV status not recorded). Some clones in this sample may be carry-over from other donors' samples.

The genes are TRBV2 and TRBJ1-3, with a possible D match to TRBD1 (6 bases). Germline CDR1 SNHLY, CDR2 FYNNEI. The V gene lost 3 bases and the J gene lost 0 bases, with 9 bases spanning the gap. This CDR3 is built from 15 residues. The CDR3 sequence: CASSDRGSSGNTIYF. The CDR3 coding sequence is TGTGCCAGCAGTGACAGGGGAAGCTCTGGAAACACCATATATTTT.

The table lists this clonotype with a count of one. This chain joins TRBV14 and TRBJ2-3; D not certain. V was shortened by 3 bases and J by 5 bases, with 9 bases between the two germline ends. Germline CDR1 reads SGHDN; CDR2 reads FVKESK. This CDR3 is 13 amino acids long. The CDR3 DNA sequence: TGTGCCAGCAGCCAGTTGATATTAGATACGCAGTATTTT. Protein sequence: CASSQLILDTQYF. Complete variable domain (other parts from reference TRBV14 and TRBJ2-3): EAGVTQFPSHSVIEKGQTVTLRCDPISGHDNLYWYRRVMGKEIKFLLHFVKESKQDESGMPNNRFLAERTGGTYSTLKVQPAELEDSGVYFCASSQLILDTQYFGPGTRLTVL.

The sample holds a few counts of this clonotype. V gene TRBV29-1 combines with J gene TRBJ2-7; unclear D gene. V gave up 0 bases and J gave up 0 bases, with 9 bases separating them. This CDR3 spans 14 amino acids. Germline CDR1 is SQVTM and CDR2 is ANQGSEA. The CDR3 coding sequence is TGCAGCGTTGAAGATCGAGCAGACTCCTACGAGCAGTACTTC. It is translated as CSVEDRADSYEQYF.

The rearrangement joins TRBV14 to TRBJ2-1; 9 bases align to TRBD1. The CDR3 runs 15 residues. Germline lookup yields CDR1 SGHDN and CDR2 FVKESK. After removal of 4 bases from V and 8 bases from J, the junction contained 9 bases not matched to a gene. DNA of the CDR3: TGTGCCAGCAGCCCGGGGGACAGGGCCTCGTATGAGCAGTTCTTC. Its translation: CASSPGDRASYEQFF.

This clonotype was detected ten times or more. The chain links TRBV28 to TRBJ2-3, with 8 bases identical to TRBD2. CDR1 and CDR2 from the germline V gene are MDHEN and SYDVKM. V trimming: 1 base; J trimming: 2 bases; junction bases outside the gene matches: 5. There are 16 residues in the CDR3. CDR3 sequence reads: CASSLFSGANTDTQYF. DNA of the CDR3: TGTGCCAGCAGTTTATTTAGCGGGGCGAACACAGATACGCAGTATTTT.

In this sample, this clonotype turned up a few times. The chain links TRBV28 to TRBJ2-7, with D perhaps matching TRBD1 (5 bases). Germline CDR1 and CDR2: MDHEN and SYDVKM. The CDR3 runs 14 residues. Trimming pared 8 bases from V and 3 bases from J, leaving 17 bases between. CDR3 amino acids: CASALSGAVYEQYF. The DNA for the CDR3 is TGTGCCAGCGCCCTAAGTGGGGCCGTCTACGAGCAGTACTTC.

This clonotype was recorded a few times. The chain recombines TRBV5-6 with TRBJ1-2, with 9 bases lining up with TRBD1. The V and J ends lost 0 bases and 5 bases, in that order; junction bases with no gene match: 5. This CDR3 comprises 15 residues. Germline V gene data show CDR1 as SGHDT and CDR2 as YYEEEE. CDR3 in DNA: TGTGCCAGCAGCTTGGAGACAGGGGGGGCGTATGGCTACACCTTC. It translates to CASSLETGGAYGYTF.

This clonotype was found many times. The chain has TRBV7-9 and TRBJ1-5; TRBD1 is a possible D gene (6 bases). Per germline, CDR1 SEHNR and CDR2 FQNEAQ (reference sequence). The ends were cut back, 6 bases at V and 1 base at J, with 13 bases in the middle. This CDR3 contains 15 residues. The CDR3 region has the DNA TGTGCCAGCAGAAAGCAGGGGATCAGCAATCAGCCCCAGCATTTT. It translates to CASRKQGISNQPQHF.

DNA of the CDR3: TGCAGTGCGACCCCCGTAGGGAGCGTACAAGAGACCCAGTACTTC. This gives the protein CSATPVGSVQETQYF. This chain links TRBV20-1 with TRBJ2-5; D may be TRBD2 (5 bases). Germline V gene sequence: CDR1 DFQATT, CDR2 SNEGSKA (reference sequence). The CDR3 covers 15 residues. V was shortened by 6 bases and J by 2 bases, with 19 bases between the two germline ends.

The chain carries TRBV28 and TRBJ2-7; TRBD1 or TRBD2 may be the D gene (5 bases each). V was shortened by 5 bases and J by 2 bases, with 13 bases between the two germline ends. The CDR3 has 14 amino acids. In germline, CDR1 is MDHEN, CDR2 SYDVKM. The CDR3: CASSPSGATYEQYF. For the CDR3, the DNA is TGTGCCAGCAGTCCCTCCGGGGCCACCTACGAGCAGTACTTC.

The rearrangement joins TRBV2 to TRBJ2-4; D may match TRBD1 or TRBD2 (5 bases each). Germline V gives CDR1 SNHLY, CDR2 FYNNEI. The CDR3 totals 14 residues. V lost 8 bases and J lost 5, with 16 bases in between. The CDR3 is CASEVRLGENIQYF. The CDR3 bases are TGTGCCAGCGAGGTTCGACTGGGGGAAAACATTCAGTACTTC.

The J gene is TRBJ1-1, the V gene TRBV9; D remains ambiguous. CDR1 and CDR2 (germline): SGDLS, YYNGEE. The germline V and J ends were trimmed by 0 bases and 5 bases, with 2 bases remaining between them. The CDR3 totals 11 residues. This chain's CDR3 is CASSVVTEAFF. For the CDR3, the DNA is TGTGCCAGCAGCGTAGTAACTGAAGCTTTCTTT.